This T cell receptor (beta chain) was retrieved from a study of chemoradiotherapy in HPV16-positive cancers. Study-level points and caveats: Better recurrence-free survival went with HPV-responsive T-cell expansion in HPV16-positive patients.

The CDR3 sequence is 20 residues long. Germline CDR1 reads SGHNT; CDR2 reads YYREEE (reference sequence). J was trimmed by 0 bases and V by 3 bases; bases with no gene match: 15. This clone was picked up a small number of times. Its antigen is not known. TCRdb's copy holds only in-frame clones and misses some; the assay was immunoSEQ multiplex PCR. This table holds fewer than 6,500 clones, approximately 83% found once. This receptor was taken from a human donor with HPV-associated anogenital cancer. Here the sequenced sample was tumor tissue, taken from a patient who underwent chemoradiotherapy. The V call is TRBV5-4, the J call TRBJ2-6, with 7 bases lining up with TRBD1. As DNA, the CDR3 is TGTGCCAGCAGCTCGCCAACGGCCCGGACAGGTAGCTCTGGGGCCAACGTCCTGACTTTC. It specifies CASSSPTARTGSSGANVLTF.